Below, 13 T cell receptor beta chains from the same sample are listed, as sequenced in a study of tumor-infiltrating lymphocytes in localized non-small cell lung cancer. Profiling relied on immunoSEQ multiplex PCR, and the TCRdb table lists in-frame clones only, not all of them. The sample consists of about 16,000 clones, about 48% of them appearing once. What was sequenced was lung tumor tissue. All receptors come from a human donor with non-small cell lung cancer.

This clone was seen many times. The rearrangement links TRBV28 to TRBJ1-6; 7 bases match TRBD1. Germline V gene lookup returns CDR1 MDHEN and CDR2 SYDVKM. The CDR3 extends over 14 amino acids. With V trimmed by 7 bases and J by 7 bases, 7 bases remained unmatched. In nucleotides, the CDR3 is TGTGCCAGCACCCTGACAGGGCCGAATTCACCCCTCCACTTT. This sequence encodes CASTLTGPNSPLHF.

The chain joins TRBV7-9 to TRBJ2-2; 12 nucleotides match TRBD2. This CDR3 spans 14 amino acids. V gave up 1 base and J gave up 10 bases; unmatched junction bases: 1. Germline CDR1 is SEHNR and CDR2 is FQNEAQ (reference sequence). The chain's CDR3 is CASSLGLAGEELFF. The CDR3 coding sequence is TGTGCCAGCAGCTTAGGACTAGCGGGGGAGGAGCTGTTTTTT. The full variable domain, with the rest looked up from reference TRBV7-9 and TRBJ2-2, is DTGVSQNPRHKITKRGQNVTFRCDPISEHNRLYWYRQTLGQGPEFLTYFQNEAQLEKSRLLSDRFSAERPKGSFSTLEIQRTEQGDSAMYLCASSLGLAGEELFFGEGSRLTVL.

This clone was seen only a few times. CDR3 loop: CASTSPRGGDYGYTF. The CDR3 nucleotides read TGTGCCAGCACCAGCCCTAGGGGAGGGGACTATGGCTACACCTTC. The chain has TRBV6-1 and TRBJ1-2; possible D gene TRBD1, 5 bases. Trimming took 7 bases from V and 3 from J, leaving 18 bases between them. This CDR3 is built from 15 residues. Germline V gene data show CDR1 as MNHNS and CDR2 as SASEGT.

The chain links TRBV20-1 to TRBJ2-1; no clear D. The V gene's germline CDR1 is DFQATT and CDR2 SNEGSKA (reference sequence). V was trimmed by 2 bases and J by 4 bases, leaving 3 bases between them. This CDR3 spans 11 amino acids. The CDR3 DNA follows: TGCAGTGCTAGACCTTACAATGAGCAGTTCTTC. It encodes CSARPYNEQFF.

The rearrangement joins TRBV29-1 to TRBJ2-7; TRBD1 matches at 9 bases. Trimming removed 4 bases from V and 3 bases from J; junction bases left unmatched: 7. The V gene's germline CDR1 is SQVTM and CDR2 ANQGSEA. This CDR3 contains 14 residues. The CDR3 sequence is CSVGPDRGDYEQYF. The DNA for the CDR3 is TGCAGCGTTGGACCGGACAGGGGTGACTACGAGCAGTACTTC.

This clone has more than one count but fewer than ten. This chain connects TRBV19 to TRBJ1-3, with no clear D. This CDR3 comprises 15 residues. From germline, CDR1 is LNHDA and CDR2 SQIVND (reference sequence). Trimming took off 3 bases at V and 0 bases at J, with 9 bases between the two ends. The CDR3 bases are TGTGCCAGTAGTATGCAGATCTCCTCTGGAAACACCATATATTTT. Its protein product is CASSMQISSGNTIYF. The full variable domain, completed using reference TRBV19 and TRBJ1-3, is DGGITQSPKYLFRKEGQNVTLSCEQNLNHDAMYWYRQDPGQGLRLIYYSQIVNDFQKGDIAEGYSVSREKKESFPLTVTSAQKNPTAFYLCASSMQISSGNTIYFGEGSWLTVV.

This clone was found a few times. The chain carries TRBV7-9 and TRBJ2-3; 7 nucleotides line up with TRBD1. The CDR3 runs to 16 residues. In germline, CDR1 is SEHNR, CDR2 FQNEAQ (reference sequence). V gave up 4 bases and J gave up 1 base; unmatched junction bases: 8. CDR3 amino acids: CASSSLIGQGTDTQYF. CDR3 DNA sequence: TGTGCCAGCAGCTCCCTCATAGGACAGGGCACAGATACGCAGTATTTT.

This clone was observed a handful of times. Here the CDR3 DNA reads TGTGCCAGCAGCCCGGGGGGGTTCCCCGGGGAGCTGTTTTTT. This sequence encodes CASSPGGFPGELFF. The V gene is TRBV7-6, the J gene TRBJ2-2, with 8 bases lining up with TRBD2. The CDR3 consists of 14 residues. CDR1 is SGHVS, CDR2 FNYEAQ, per germline. V shed 5 bases, J shed 6 bases, and the junction held 5 bases outside the gene matches.

V is TRBV19 and J is TRBJ1-5, with 7 bases aligning to TRBD1. V trimming: 3 bases; J trimming: 0 bases; junction bases outside the gene matches: 8. The CDR3 runs to 17 residues. Germline V gives CDR1 LNHDA, CDR2 SQIVND (reference sequence). CDR3 protein: CASSIRGQSSSNQPQHF. The CDR3 DNA sequence: TGTGCCAGTAGTATTAGGGGACAGTCTAGTAGCAATCAGCCCCAGCATTTT.

The rearrangement uses TRBV15 and TRBJ2-1; the D is unclear. Germline V gene sequence: CDR1 LNHNV, CDR2 YYDKDF (reference sequence). The CDR3 covers 14 residues. Trimming took 1 base from V and 5 from J, leaving 9 bases between them. The CDR3 region has the DNA TGTGCCACCAGCAGAGCCAGCAGTCACAATGAGCAGTTCTTC. Its protein product is CATSRASSHNEQFF.

In this sample, this clone turned up a few times. The chain uses TRBV7-6 and TRBJ1-5, with TRBD1 matching 9 bases. Germline loops: CDR1 SGHVS, CDR2 FNYEAQ. The CDR3 consists of 17 residues. After removal of 0 bases from V and 2 bases from J, the junction contained 5 bases not matched to a gene. DNA of the CDR3: TGTGCCAGCAGCTTAGCCCCACAGGGGGCTGGCAATCAGCCCCAGCATTTT. This encodes CASSLAPQGAGNQPQHF.

This clone was observed a few times. The CDR3 protein is CASSVASLRGGYTF. Here the CDR3 DNA reads TGTGCCAGCAGCGTAGCTAGTTTAAGGGGAGGCTACACCTTC. V gene TRBV9 combines with J gene TRBJ1-2; tentative D call: TRBD1 (5 bases). Trimming shortened V by 0 bases and J by 8 bases, and 14 bases separated the two germline ends. The CDR3 is made up of 14 amino acids. Germline CDR1 is SGDLS and CDR2 is YYNGEE.

This clone has more than one count but fewer than ten. The chain uses TRBV27 and TRBJ1-6; D may be TRBD1 (5 bases). The CDR3 contains 13 residues. V was clipped by 4 bases and J by 11 bases, with 12 bases between them. Per germline, CDR1 MNHEY and CDR2 SMNVEV (reference sequence). The CDR3 nucleotides read TGTGCCAGCAGTTCCCCCGGGGGTCCACCCCTCCACTTT. It encodes CASSSPGGPPLHF.